This is a list of T cell receptor beta chains from one sample in a study of T cell responses to AZD1222 COVID-19 vaccine. The assay was immunoSEQ multiplex PCR, and TCRdb's table has in-frame clones only and misses some. In the table there are more than 95,000 clones, 70% to 85% of which are singletons. The source material was peripheral blood, sampled 28 days after the second AZD1222 dose. Every receptor here comes from an adult who received the AZD1222 COVID-19 vaccine. Both conserved end residues are trimmed from each CDR3. Clone size appears in some rows only: once, few, many, or a class for an expanded clone.

cdr3_aa v_call cdr3_length clone_size
ASSFDLTGYYEQY TRBV7-2 13 once
SVGQSSGANVLT TRBV29-1 12 NA
ASSPGTSYGYT TRBV6-2/TRBV6-3 11 few
ASDREANSPLH TRBV6-6 11 NA
ASSDQTLTNEKLF TRBV2 13 NA
ASSADDRGNEQY TRBV7-8 12 NA
ASSRGGGDSPLH TRBV28 12 NA
ASRKAGGTEAF TRBV7-2 11 NA
ASSPGTNTEAF TRBV19 11 once
ASSQRWTAFNYGYT TRBV3-1/TRBV3-2 14 NA
ASSMESNQPQH TRBV19 11 NA
AWSVISEETQY TRBV30 11 few
ASSSRSRDTQY TRBV13 11 NA
ASSSGSKSNQPQH TRBV6-2/TRBV6-3 13 NA
SVVTGRASGYT TRBV29-1 11 NA
ASSQEDRPTDTQY TRBV4-2 13 NA
ASIGRGRLDQPQH TRBV28 13 once
ASSVIGGMGRIISYEQY TRBV7-2 17 once
ASSQRGTSGDYNEQF TRBV14 15 NA
ASSRVSQDTDTQY TRBV4-2 13 NA
ASSQGGFAEAF TRBV4-3 11 few
AIGEGQVHEQY TRBV10-3 11 NA
ASSLVSGSYEQF TRBV7-9 12 NA
ASSRSLREYEQY TRBV7-9 12 NA
ASSLEGTEGEQY TRBV5-1 12 NA
ASSRPNEKLF TRBV12-3/TRBV12-4 10 NA
AWSAGLGTDTQY TRBV30 12 NA
ASSEQGNAGEAF TRBV6-1 12 NA
ASAGTQNQPQH TRBV19 11 NA
ASSENGRRNEKLF TRBV2 13 NA
ASSLRQGGSSGNTIY TRBV27 15 NA
ASRQYTSGAYEQY TRBV5-1 13 few
ASSLRIESPLH TRBV5-1 11 NA
ASSLPEKGGNTIY TRBV28 13 NA
ASIDPYQPQH TRBV6-5 10 NA
ASSLAQGYGYT TRBV7-2 11 NA
SVAPRQMNTEAF TRBV29-1 12 NA
ASSPPGVLSGNTIY TRBV18 14 NA
ASSQGNEQF TRBV12-3/TRBV12-4 9 NA
ASSLWIAGGTYEQY TRBV28 14 NA
ASSLMGSPVSF TRBV7-2 11 once
ASSEQGAGVQPQH TRBV25-1 13 NA
AWSLSRSSYNEQF TRBV30 13 NA